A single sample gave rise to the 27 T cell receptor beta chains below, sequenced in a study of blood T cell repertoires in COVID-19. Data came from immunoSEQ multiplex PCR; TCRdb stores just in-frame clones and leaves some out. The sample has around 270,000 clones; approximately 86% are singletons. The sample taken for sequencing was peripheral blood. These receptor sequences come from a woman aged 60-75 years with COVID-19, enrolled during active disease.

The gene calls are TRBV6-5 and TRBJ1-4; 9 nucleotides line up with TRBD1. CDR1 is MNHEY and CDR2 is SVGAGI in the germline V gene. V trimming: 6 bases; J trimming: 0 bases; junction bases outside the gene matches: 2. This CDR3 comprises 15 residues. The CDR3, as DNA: TGTGCCAGCAGATGGACAGGGGCAACTAATGAAAAACTGTTTTTT. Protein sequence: CASRWTGATNEKLFF.

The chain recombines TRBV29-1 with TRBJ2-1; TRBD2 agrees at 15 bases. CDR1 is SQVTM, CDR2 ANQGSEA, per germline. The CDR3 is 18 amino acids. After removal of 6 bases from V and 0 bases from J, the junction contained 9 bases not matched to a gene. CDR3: CSVTGTSGRPSSYNEQFF. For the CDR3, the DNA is TGCAGCGTAACCGGGACTAGCGGGAGGCCAAGCTCCTACAATGAGCAGTTCTTC.

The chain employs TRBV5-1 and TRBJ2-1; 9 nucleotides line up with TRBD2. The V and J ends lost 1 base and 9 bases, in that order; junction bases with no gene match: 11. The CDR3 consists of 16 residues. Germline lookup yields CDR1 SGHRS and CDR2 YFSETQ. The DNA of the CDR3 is TGCGCCAGCAGCTTGACTTTTGCTAGCGGGATGGTTGAGCAGTTCTTC. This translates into CASSLTFASGMVEQFF.

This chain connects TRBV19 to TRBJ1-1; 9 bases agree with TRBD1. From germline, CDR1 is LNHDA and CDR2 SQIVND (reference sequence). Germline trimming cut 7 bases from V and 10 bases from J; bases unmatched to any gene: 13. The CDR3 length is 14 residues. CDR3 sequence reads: CASNQQGARVGAFF. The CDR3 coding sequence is TGTGCCAGTAACCAACAGGGGGCGAGAGTTGGAGCTTTCTTT.

CDR3 DNA: TGTGCCAGCAGGCGCGGGGGACAGGGGGTTTCGCCCCAGCATTTT. Amino acids: CASRRGGQGVSPQHF. The rearrangement links TRBV28 to TRBJ1-5; 11 nucleotides match TRBD1. After removal of 6 bases from V and 9 bases from J, the junction contained 10 bases not matched to a gene. This CDR3 contains 15 residues. Germline V lookup: CDR1 MDHEN, CDR2 SYDVKM.

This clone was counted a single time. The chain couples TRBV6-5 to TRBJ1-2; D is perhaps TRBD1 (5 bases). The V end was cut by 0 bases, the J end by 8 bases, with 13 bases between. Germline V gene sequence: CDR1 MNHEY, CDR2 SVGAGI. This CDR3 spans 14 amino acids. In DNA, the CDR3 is TGTGCCAGCAGTTACTCGGGGGGAGCAAGCGGCTACACCTTC. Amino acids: CASSYSGGASGYTF.

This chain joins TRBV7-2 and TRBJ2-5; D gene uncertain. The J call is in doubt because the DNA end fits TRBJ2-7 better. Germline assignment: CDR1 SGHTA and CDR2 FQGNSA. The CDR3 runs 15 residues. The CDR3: CASSQNPVAGYEQYF. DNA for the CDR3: TGTGCCAGCAGCCAAAATCCTGTGGCAGGCTACGAGCAGTACTTC.

CDR3 nucleotide sequence: TGTGCCAGCAGCCAAGACCGCCTAGCGGGGAGGAATGAGCAGTTCTTC. Protein sequence: CASSQDRLAGRNEQFF. This rearrangement joins TRBV3-1 (or the pseudogene TRBV3-2) to TRBJ2-1; 9 positions match TRBD2. With 0 bases clipped from V and 7 bases from J, the junction kept 7 bases outside the gene matches. The CDR3 is 16 residues long. Germline CDR1 LGHDT, CDR2 YNNKEL (reference sequence).

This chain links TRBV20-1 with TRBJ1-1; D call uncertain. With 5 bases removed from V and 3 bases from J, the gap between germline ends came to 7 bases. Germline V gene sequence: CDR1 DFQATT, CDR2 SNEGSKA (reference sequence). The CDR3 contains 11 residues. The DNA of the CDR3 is TGCAGTGCTGAGGCCCACACTGAAGCTTTCTTT. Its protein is CSAEAHTEAFF.

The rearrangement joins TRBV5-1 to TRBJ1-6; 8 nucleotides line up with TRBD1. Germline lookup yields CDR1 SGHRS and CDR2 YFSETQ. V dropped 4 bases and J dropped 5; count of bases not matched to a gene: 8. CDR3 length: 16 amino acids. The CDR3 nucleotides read TGCGCCAGCAGCCGAACCCCGGGACAGGATAATTCACCCCTCCACTTT. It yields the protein CASSRTPGQDNSPLHF.

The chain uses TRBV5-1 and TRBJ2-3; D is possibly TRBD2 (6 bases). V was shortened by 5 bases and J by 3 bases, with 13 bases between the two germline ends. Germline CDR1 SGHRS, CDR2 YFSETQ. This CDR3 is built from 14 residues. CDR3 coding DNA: TGCGCCAGCAGTTGGGGCGGGAAAACAGATACGCAGTATTTT. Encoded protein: CASSWGGKTDTQYF.

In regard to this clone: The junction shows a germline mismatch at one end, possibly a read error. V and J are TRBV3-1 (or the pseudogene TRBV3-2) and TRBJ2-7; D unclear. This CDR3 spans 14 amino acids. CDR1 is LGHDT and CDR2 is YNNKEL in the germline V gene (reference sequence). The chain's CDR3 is CASSQDLSSYGQYF. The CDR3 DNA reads TGTGCCAGCAGCCAAGATCTAAGTTCCTACGGGCAGTACTTC.

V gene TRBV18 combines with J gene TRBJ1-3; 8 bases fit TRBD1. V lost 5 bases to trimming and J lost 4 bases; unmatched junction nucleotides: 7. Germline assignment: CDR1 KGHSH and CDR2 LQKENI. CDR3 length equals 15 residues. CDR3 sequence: CASSSTGEEGNTIYF. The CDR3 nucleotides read TGTGCCAGCTCATCGACAGGGGAGGAGGGAAACACCATATATTTT.

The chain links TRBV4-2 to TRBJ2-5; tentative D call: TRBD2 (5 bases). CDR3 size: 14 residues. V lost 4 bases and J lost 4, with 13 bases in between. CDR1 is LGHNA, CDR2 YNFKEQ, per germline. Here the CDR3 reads CASSPWASGETQYF. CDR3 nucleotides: TGTGCCAGCAGCCCCTGGGCCAGCGGAGAGACCCAGTACTTC.

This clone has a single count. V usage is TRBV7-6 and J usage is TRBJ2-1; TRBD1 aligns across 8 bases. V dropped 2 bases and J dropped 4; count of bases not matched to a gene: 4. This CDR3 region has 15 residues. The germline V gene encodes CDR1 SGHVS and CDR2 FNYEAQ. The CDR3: CASSLRQGPYNEQFF. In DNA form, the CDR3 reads TGTGCCAGCAGCTTAAGACAGGGGCCTTACAATGAGCAGTTCTTC.

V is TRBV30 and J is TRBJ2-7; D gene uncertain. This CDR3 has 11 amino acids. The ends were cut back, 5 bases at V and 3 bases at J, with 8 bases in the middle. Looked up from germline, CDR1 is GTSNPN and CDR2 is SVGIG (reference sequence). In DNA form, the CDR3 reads TGTGCCTGGTTGGGCCGCTACGAGCAGTACTTC. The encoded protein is CAWLGRYEQYF. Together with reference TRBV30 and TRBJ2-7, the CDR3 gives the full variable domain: SQTIHQWPATLVQPVGSPLSLECTVEGTSNPNLYWYRQAAGRGLQLLFYSVGIGQISSEVPQNLSASRPQDRQFILSSKKLLLSDSGFYLCAWLGRYEQYFGPGTRLTVT.

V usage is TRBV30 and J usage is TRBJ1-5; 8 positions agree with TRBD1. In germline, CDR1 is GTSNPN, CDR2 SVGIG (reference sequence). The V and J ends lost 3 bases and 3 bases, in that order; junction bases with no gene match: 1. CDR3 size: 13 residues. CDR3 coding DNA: TGTGCCTGGAGGGGACAGGCCAATCAGCCCCAGCATTTT. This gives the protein CAWRGQANQPQHF.

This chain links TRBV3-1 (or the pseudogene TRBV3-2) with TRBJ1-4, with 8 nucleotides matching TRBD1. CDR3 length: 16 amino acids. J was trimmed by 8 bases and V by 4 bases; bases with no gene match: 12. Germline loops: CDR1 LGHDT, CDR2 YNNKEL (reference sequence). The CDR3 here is CASSRTSGTGDEKLFF. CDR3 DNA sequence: TGTGCCAGCAGCCGAACTTCCGGGACAGGAGACGAAAAACTGTTTTTT.

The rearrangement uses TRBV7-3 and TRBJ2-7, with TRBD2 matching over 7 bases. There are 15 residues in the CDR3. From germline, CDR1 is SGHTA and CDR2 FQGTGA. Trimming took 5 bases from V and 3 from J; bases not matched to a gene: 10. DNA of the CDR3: TGTGCCAGCAGCCCTTCCGGGACTACTATCTACGAGCAGTACTTC. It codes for CASSPSGTTIYEQYF.

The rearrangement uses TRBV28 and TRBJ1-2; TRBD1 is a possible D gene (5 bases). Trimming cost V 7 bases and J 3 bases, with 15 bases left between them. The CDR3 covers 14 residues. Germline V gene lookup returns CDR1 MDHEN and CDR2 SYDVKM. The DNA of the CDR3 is TGTGCCAGCAACCCTTCAGGACAATACTATGGCTACACCTTC. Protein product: CASNPSGQYYGYTF.

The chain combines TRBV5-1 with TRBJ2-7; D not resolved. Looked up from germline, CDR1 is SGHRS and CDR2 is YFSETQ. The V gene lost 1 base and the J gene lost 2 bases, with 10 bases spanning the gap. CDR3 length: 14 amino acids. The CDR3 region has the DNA TGCGCCAGCAGCTTGCAGGCAGGAACCTACGAGCAGTACTTC. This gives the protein CASSLQAGTYEQYF.

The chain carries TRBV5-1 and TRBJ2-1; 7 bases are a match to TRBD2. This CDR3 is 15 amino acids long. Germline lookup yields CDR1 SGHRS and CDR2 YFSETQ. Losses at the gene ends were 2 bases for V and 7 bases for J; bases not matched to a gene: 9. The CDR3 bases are TGCGCCAGCAGCTTAGACATCCTGCGGGGGAATGAGCAGTTCTTC. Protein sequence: CASSLDILRGNEQFF. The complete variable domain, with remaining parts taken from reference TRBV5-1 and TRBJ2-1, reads KAGVTQTPRYLIKTRGQQVTLSCSPISGHRSVSWYQQTPGQGLQFLFEYFSETQRNKGNFPGRFSGRQFSNSRSEMNVSTLELGDSALYLCASSLDILRGNEQFFGPGTRLTVL.

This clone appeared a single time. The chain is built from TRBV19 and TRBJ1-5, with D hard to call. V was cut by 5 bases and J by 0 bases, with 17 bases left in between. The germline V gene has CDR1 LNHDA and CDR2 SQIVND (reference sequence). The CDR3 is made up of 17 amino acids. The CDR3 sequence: CASSPRGRRISNQPQHF. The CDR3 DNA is TGTGCCAGTAGTCCCCGCGGGAGGAGGATTAGCAATCAGCCCCAGCATTTT.

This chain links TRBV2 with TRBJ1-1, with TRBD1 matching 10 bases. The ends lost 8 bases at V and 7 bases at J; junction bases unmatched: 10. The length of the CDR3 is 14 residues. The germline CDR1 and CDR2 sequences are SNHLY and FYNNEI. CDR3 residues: CASRGQGEVGEAFF. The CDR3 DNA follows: TGTGCCAGCCGCGGACAGGGGGAGGTTGGTGAAGCTTTCTTT.

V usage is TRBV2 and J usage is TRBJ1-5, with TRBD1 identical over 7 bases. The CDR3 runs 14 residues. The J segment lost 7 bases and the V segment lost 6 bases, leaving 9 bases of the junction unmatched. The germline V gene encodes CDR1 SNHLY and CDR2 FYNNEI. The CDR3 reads CASRTQGSRQPQHF. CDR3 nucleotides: TGTGCCAGCAGGACACAGGGGTCACGGCAGCCCCAGCATTTT.

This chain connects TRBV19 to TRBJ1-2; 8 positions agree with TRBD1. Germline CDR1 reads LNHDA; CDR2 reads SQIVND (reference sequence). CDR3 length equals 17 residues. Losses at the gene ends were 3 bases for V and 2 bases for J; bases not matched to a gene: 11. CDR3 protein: CASSIYQGAALNYGYTF. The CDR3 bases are TGTGCCAGTAGTATCTATCAGGGGGCAGCATTGAACTATGGCTACACCTTC.

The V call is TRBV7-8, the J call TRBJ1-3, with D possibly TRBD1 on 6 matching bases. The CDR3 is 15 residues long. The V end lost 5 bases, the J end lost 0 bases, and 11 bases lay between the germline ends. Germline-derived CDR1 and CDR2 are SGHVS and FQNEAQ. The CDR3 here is CASSVRRGSGNTIYF. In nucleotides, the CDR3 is TGTGCCAGCAGCGTACGCAGGGGCTCTGGAAACACCATATATTTT.